These 22 T cell receptor beta chains share one sample of origin, sequenced in a study of cytomegalovirus exposure and HLA in healthy donors. Some clones are missing from TCRdb's copy, which holds only in-frame ones; the method was immunoSEQ multiplex PCR. Here the sample spans 250,000 to 300,000 clones, nearly 90% being singletons. What was sequenced was PBMCs. The origin of the receptors is a woman aged 18-29 years in good health and CMV-seronegative.

This chain joins TRBV15 and TRBJ2-1; 9 bases fit TRBD1. Germline-derived CDR1 and CDR2 are LNHNV and YYDKDF (reference sequence). CDR3 size: 17 residues. V gave up 2 bases and J gave up 10 bases; unmatched junction bases: 15. The CDR3 sequence: CATSRLSMRDREGEQFF. CDR3 bases: TGTGCCACCAGCAGACTTTCTATGCGGGACAGGGAAGGGGAGCAGTTCTTC. Full variable domain (outside the CDR3, taken from reference TRBV15 and TRBJ2-1): DAMVIQNPRYQVTQFGKPVTLSCSQTLNHNVMYWYQQKSSQAPKLLFHYYDKDFNNEADTPDNFQSRRPNTSFCFLDIRSPGLGDTAMYLCATSRLSMRDREGEQFFGPGTRLTVL.

The CDR3, as DNA: TGCGCCAGCAGCCAAGAGAGACAGGGGGGTTATGGCTACACCTTC. Its protein product is CASSQERQGGYGYTF. The J gene is TRBJ1-2, the V gene TRBV4-3; 9 bases agree with TRBD1. The length of the CDR3 is 15 residues. Per germline, CDR1 LGHNA and CDR2 YSLEER. The V segment lost 0 bases and the J segment 5 bases; nucleotides outside the gene matches: 4.

The chain has TRBV7-3 and TRBJ2-7; D is unclear. In germline, CDR1 is SGHTA, CDR2 FQGTGA. The CDR3 is made up of 13 amino acids. Trimming took off 3 bases at V and 0 bases at J, with 6 bases between the two ends. Here the CDR3 reads CASSFPSSYEQYF. The CDR3 coding sequence is TGTGCCAGCAGCTTCCCGTCCTCCTACGAGCAGTACTTC. The variable domain in full, with the rest retrieved from reference TRBV7-3 and TRBJ2-7, is GAGVSQTPSNKVTEKGKYVELRCDPISGHTALYWYRQSLGQGPEFLIYFQGTGAADDSGLPNDRFFAVRPEGSVSTLKIQRTERGDSAVYLCASSFPSSYEQYFGPGTRLTVT.

V and J are TRBV19 and TRBJ2-3; possibly TRBD1 for D (5 bases). Germline V gene lookup returns CDR1 LNHDA and CDR2 SQIVND (reference sequence). CDR3 length: 14 residues. The V end was cut by 3 bases, the J end by 3 bases, with 10 bases between. The DNA of the CDR3 is TGTGCCAGTAGTATCGGACCAGGGACAGATACGCAGTATTTT. Protein sequence: CASSIGPGTDTQYF.

The V call is TRBV5-1, the J call TRBJ2-2, with TRBD1 identical over 7 bases. The CDR3 length is 16 residues. V lost 0 bases and J lost 4; bases outside the gene matches: 6. Germline CDR1 reads SGHRS; CDR2 reads YFSETQ. In DNA, the CDR3 is TGCGCCAGCAGCTTGGGACAGGGTATGGGCACCGGGGAGCTGTTTTTT. Translating gives CASSLGQGMGTGELFF.

The chain carries TRBV5-6 and TRBJ1-1; D is unclear. Looked up from germline, CDR1 is SGHDT and CDR2 is YYEEEE. The V end lost 0 bases, the J end lost 4 bases, and 16 bases lay between the germline ends. The CDR3 has 16 residues. The chain's CDR3 is CASSLVGSKSRTEAFF. The CDR3 nucleotides read TGTGCCAGCAGCTTGGTAGGGAGTAAGTCTCGCACTGAAGCTTTCTTT.

This clone showed up just a few times. J is TRBJ2-7 and V is TRBV27; weak D call: TRBD1 (6 bases). Looked up from germline, CDR1 is MNHEY and CDR2 is SMNVEV (reference sequence). The V end lost 6 bases, the J end lost 2 bases, and 14 bases lay between the germline ends. This CDR3 contains 14 residues. This CDR3 is CASSRRTAPYEQYF. In DNA, the CDR3 is TGTGCCAGCAGCCGCCGGACAGCCCCCTACGAGCAGTACTTC.

The CDR3: CASSVVGQGGTSGANVLTF. The DNA of the CDR3 is TGTGCCAGCAGCGTAGTTGGACAGGGTGGGACCTCTGGGGCCAACGTCCTGACTTTC. The genes are TRBV9 and TRBJ2-6; 8 bases fit TRBD1. The germline V gene encodes CDR1 SGDLS and CDR2 YYNGEE. The CDR3 extends over 19 amino acids. Trimming removed 0 bases from V and 0 bases from J; junction bases left unmatched: 8.

J is TRBJ1-2 and V is TRBV2; D is uncertain. This CDR3 region has 13 residues. The germline gives CDR1 SNHLY, CDR2 FYNNEI. The V end lost 7 bases, the J end lost 3 bases, and 12 bases lay between the germline ends. CDR3 residues: CASTTGVDYGYTF. In DNA, the CDR3 is TGTGCCAGCACCACCGGGGTCGACTATGGCTACACCTTC.

This chain joins TRBV28 and TRBJ2-3; D might be TRBD2 (7 bases). The CDR3 sequence is 15 residues long. V lost 4 bases to trimming and J lost 3 bases, with 14 bases between them. Per the germline V gene, CDR1 is MDHEN and CDR2 is SYDVKM. This CDR3 reads CASSYWGGATDTQYF. Here the CDR3 DNA reads TGTGCCAGCAGTTACTGGGGGGGGGCAACAGATACGCAGTATTTT.

J is TRBJ2-1 and V is TRBV10-2, with D maybe TRBD2 (5 bases). This CDR3 spans 11 amino acids. In germline, CDR1 is WSHSY, CDR2 SAAADI. V was trimmed by 6 bases and J by 7 bases, leaving 7 bases between them. In DNA form, the CDR3 reads TGCGCCAGCAGCACTAGTAATGAGCAGTTCTTC. Translating it yields CASSTSNEQFF.

This clone was picked up one time. The chain recombines TRBV4-3 with TRBJ2-1; the match to TRBD2 covers 10 bases. The CDR3 extends over 15 amino acids. Losses at the gene ends were 1 base for V and 4 bases for J; bases not matched to a gene: 1. The V gene's germline CDR1 is LGHNA and CDR2 YSLEER. The CDR3: CASSQGTSGYNEQFF. DNA of the CDR3: TGCGCCAGCAGCCAAGGGACTAGCGGTTACAATGAGCAGTTCTTC.

The V call is TRBV27, the J call TRBJ2-1; TRBD2 agrees at 14 bases. This CDR3 is 15 amino acids long. With 6 bases clipped from V and 8 bases from J, the junction kept 6 bases outside the gene matches. Per germline, CDR1 MNHEY and CDR2 SMNVEV (reference sequence). The CDR3 sequence is CASSTGTSGGDEQFF. In DNA form, the CDR3 reads TGTGCCAGCAGCACCGGGACTAGCGGGGGCGATGAGCAGTTCTTC.

The chain couples TRBV6-5 to TRBJ1-2; D not resolved. CDR3 size: 15 residues. V was shortened by 5 bases and J by 3 bases, with 16 bases between the two germline ends. Germline lookup yields CDR1 MNHEY and CDR2 SVGAGI. The CDR3 sequence is CASSVGRTPHYGYTF. CDR3 bases: TGTGCCAGCAGTGTTGGACGGACTCCTCACTATGGCTACACCTTC.

The chain couples TRBV28 to TRBJ1-2; 7 nucleotides agree with TRBD1. CDR3 length equals 13 residues. Germline CDR1 and CDR2: MDHEN and SYDVKM. Losses at the gene ends were 3 bases for V and 4 bases for J; bases not matched to a gene: 2. The CDR3 sequence is CASSFRGTYGYTF. In DNA form, the CDR3 reads TGTGCCAGCAGTTTCAGGGGGACCTATGGCTACACCTTC.

The chain combines TRBV19 with TRBJ2-7, with 10 positions matching TRBD1. The trim removed 5 bases at V and 5 bases at J, leaving 12 bases unmatched. CDR3 length: 16 amino acids. Germline CDR1 and CDR2: LNHDA and SQIVND (reference sequence). CDR3 bases: TGTGCCAGTAGTGACCTCCAGGGACAGGGGATCAACGAGCAGTACTTC. This codes for CASSDLQGQGINEQYF.

The rearrangement joins TRBV12-2 to TRBJ2-7; the D call TRBD1 from the table was never checked on the DNA. TRBV12-2 is a pseudogene locus. The length of the CDR3 is 19 residues. The CDR3 nucleotides read TGTGCAAGTCGCCGCAATCCGGGACAGGGCGAAAGAGTCCCCTACGAGCAGTACGTC. It yields the protein CASRRNPGQGERVPYEQYV.

The V gene is TRBV6-5, the J gene TRBJ2-3; 7 nucleotides align to TRBD2. Trimming at V came to 2 bases and at J to 2 bases, leaving 4 bases not matched to a gene. The CDR3 contains 15 residues. CDR1 and CDR2 from the germline V gene are MNHEY and SVGAGI. The DNA of the CDR3 is TGTGCCAGCAGTTACGGGCTAGCGGCCACAGATACGCAGTATTTT. This translates into CASSYGLAATDTQYF.

The chain uses TRBV5-4 and TRBJ2-1; 9 bases match TRBD1. Germline CDR1 is SGHNT and CDR2 is YYREEE (reference sequence). V gave up 1 base and J gave up 4 bases; unmatched junction bases: 6. There are 16 residues in the CDR3. The CDR3 DNA sequence: TGTGCCAGCAGCTTGTTAGGGACAGGGTTTTACAATGAGCAGTTCTTC. It is translated as CASSLLGTGFYNEQFF.

V is TRBV5-1 and J is TRBJ2-3; D unresolved. Germline V lookup: CDR1 SGHRS, CDR2 YFSETQ. Trimming took 1 base from V and 0 from J, leaving 9 bases between them. The CDR3 sequence is 15 residues long. The CDR3 sequence: CASSLTVPSTDTQYF. Here the CDR3 DNA reads TGCGCCAGCAGCTTGACGGTGCCTAGCACAGATACGCAGTATTTT.

The chain combines TRBV5-4 with TRBJ2-2; tentative D call: TRBD1 (5 bases). This CDR3 is 16 amino acids long. Germline V gene data show CDR1 as SGHNT and CDR2 as YYREEE (reference sequence). V shed 0 bases and J shed 7 bases, with 16 bases lying between them. The DNA for the CDR3 is TGTGCCAGCAGCTTGGGCGCTGGCAGGGCGAGCGGGGAGCTGTTTTTT. Residues: CASSLGAGRASGELFF.

J is TRBJ2-3 and V is TRBV7-2; possibly TRBD2 for D (5 bases). V lost 3 bases to trimming and J lost 0 bases, with 10 bases between them. The CDR3 contains 15 residues. Germline-derived CDR1 and CDR2 are SGHTA and FQGNSA. CDR3 region: CASSFDWTSTDTQYF. The CDR3 DNA sequence: TGTGCCAGCAGCTTCGACTGGACTAGCACAGATACGCAGTATTTT.